This record covers a single TCR beta chain. This clone has only a few counts. Its antigen remains undetermined. No base quality values were provided; no much bigger clone lies one nucleotide off. Participants in the prospective study were enrolled through a virtual design, were aged about 18 to 89 years, and lived in under 25 United States geographic areas. To assign participants to cohorts, the prospective study relied on clinical history that participants themselves reported in a screening survey and a study questionnaire. Exposed participants had been in contact with someone with a PCR-confirmed or clinician-diagnosed COVID-19 case within 2 weeks of study entry. Each participant in the prospective study had whole blood, serum and a nasopharyngeal or oropharyngeal swab collected by mobile phlebotomists. Over an approximately 2-month period, participants in the prospective study had the option of providing additional blood draws and questionnaires. Before DNA extraction, blood samples from the prospective study were shipped at room temperature or frozen.

The data originate from a study of blood T cell repertoires in COVID-19 (TCRdb year 2020). Regarding the complete study: Samples covering the acute and convalescent phases of COVID-19 were provided by collaborators in the United States, Italy and Spain. Nearly every sample came with metadata listing a de-identified subject ID, COVID-19 status, age in years and sex. Deeply sampled blood TCRbeta repertoires from subjects exposed to, actively infected with, or recovered from COVID-19 were included in the dataset. A freely available public database, intended as a resource for researchers studying the immune response to SARS-CoV-2, is where the repertoires were released. Samples came from the ongoing ImmuneRACE study (first 160 participants) plus 1,254 subjects from 6 global collaborators. The material from the prospective study consisted of cDNA or gDNA derived from T cells, B-cell-depleted T cells, or PBMCs. Where available, HLA class I and class II types were obtained from metadata supplied by the sample provider rather than from assay-based typing.

Study-wide findings and limitations: Clinical and demographic metadata were provided uncurated, with the amount varying by source and participant.

Reading from cysteine to phenylalanine, the CDR3 counts 15 amino acids. Only the CDR3 region is kept as DNA, spanning 45 bases read in frame from base 1. V is cut back by 7 bases and J by 2 bases, with 9 bases in the junction unmatched. CDR1 and CDR2, per the germline V gene, are SGHRS and YFSETQ. The immunoSEQ Assay, a bias-controlled multiplex PCR, was used to amplify TCRbeta CDR3 regions from genomic DNA. Under the source paper's analysis protocol: The number of nucleated cells in each sample was estimated by amplification of reference gene primers within the assay. To quantify the absolute abundance of each unique TCRbeta CDR3 rearrangement, sequence reads were collapsed and filtered. For each sample, productive Simpson clonality was calculated by taking the square root of Simpson's diversity index across productive rearrangements. TCRdb obtained this table from immuneACCESS and retained in-frame rearrangements with V and J assigned. These tables miss some clones; where compared with another copy, unresolved V genes account for less than half of the shortfall, and the remainder is unexplained. V and J calls and clone size follow that table, whereas D and trimming were derived from the DNA. Present in this sample are about 350,000 clones, approximately 91% of which were seen just once. Around 0.92% of the sample comes from the top ten.

The sequenced sample consisted of PBMCs or T cells enriched from blood (not recorded which). The TCR comes from a woman aged 25 to 39 who had been exposed to COVID-19. Recombination joined TRBV5-1 with TRBJ2-7, with 10 bases in between that match TRBD1. The DNA sequence reads TGCGCCAGCCCCACCGACAGGGGGCGGCCCTACGAGCAGTACTTC. This is translated as CASPTDRGRPYEQYF.